The sequence of this TCR beta chain was determined in a study of cytomegalovirus exposure and HLA in healthy donors. General study points: Common viral pathogens seemed to be connected with several of the most significant clusters, according to a later analysis. In a later analysis, across HLA loci, associated TCR counts were highest for DRB1, lowest for HLA-C. Reportedly, TCR beta sequences accurately predicted HLA-A and HLA-B alleles in most subjects.

Healthy bone marrow donors made up the cohort. As regards this clone: What it binds is not known. Germline and junction disagree at one end, which may indicate a read error.

Primers for the PCR totalled 60 Vbeta and 13 Jbeta. The assay was immunoSEQ multiplex PCR, and TCRdb's table has in-frame clones only and misses some. The table has roughly 150,000 clones, roughly 73% seen once. The sample comprised PBMCs. The receptor comes from a young man in good health and CMV-seropositive.

The CDR3 nucleotides read TGTGCCAGCAGCGTAGAGGACAGTTACTCTGGAAACACCATATATTTT. It yields the protein CASSVEDSYSGNTIYF. The chain couples TRBV11-2 to TRBJ1-3; perhaps TRBD1 as D (6 bases). CDR1 and CDR2 (germline): SGHAT, FQNNGV. CDR3 length equals 16 residues.